What follows are 23 T cell receptor beta chains derived from one specimen sequenced in a study of blood T cell repertoires in COVID-19 (dated by TCRdb to the early 2020s). Library preparation used the immunoSEQ multiplex PCR assay. TCRdb stores this immuneACCESS table with in-frame sequences only. Part of the clones is absent; in the studies checked, under half of the shortfall reflects unresolved V genes, and no reason is known for the rest. The sample contains roughly 55,000 clones, roughly 86% of them found a single time. Of the sample, 5.5% to 8.5% falls within the top ten clones. Input material: peripheral blood. These receptors were collected from a man between 60 and 75 years old with active or convalescent COVID-19.

The chain uses TRBV12-3 or TRBV12-4 and TRBJ1-6, with 8 bases that match TRBD1. With V trimmed by 8 bases and J by 6 bases, 3 bases remained unmatched. This CDR3 has 13 residues. CDR3 sequence reads: CASGTGVNSPLHF. CDR3 nucleotides: TGTGCCAGCGGGACAGGAGTTAATTCACCCCTCCACTTT.

The rearrangement uses TRBV9 and TRBJ2-2, with a possible D match to TRBD1 (6 bases). This CDR3 comprises 16 residues. Per the germline V gene, CDR1 is SGDLS and CDR2 is YYNGEE. Trimming pared 0 bases from V and 0 bases from J, leaving 9 bases between. Here the CDR3 reads CASSVDPGANTGELFF. CDR3 coding DNA: TGTGCCAGCAGCGTAGACCCAGGGGCGAACACCGGGGAGCTGTTTTTT.

The rearrangement joins TRBV20-1 to TRBJ1-6, with D possibly matching TRBD1 (5 bases). V lost 3 bases and J 5 bases, leaving 11 bases between the germline ends. Germline lookup yields CDR1 DFQATT and CDR2 SNEGSKA (reference sequence). The CDR3 consists of 14 residues. The CDR3 spells CSASLGGDNSPLHF. The CDR3 DNA is TGCAGTGCTAGTCTGGGGGGGGATAATTCACCCCTCCACTTT.

The V call is TRBV27, the J call TRBJ2-3; 8 positions match TRBD2. The V gene's germline CDR1 is MNHEY and CDR2 SMNVEV (reference sequence). The CDR3 extends over 18 amino acids. Losses at the gene ends were 2 bases for V and 5 bases for J; bases not matched to a gene: 15. For the CDR3, the DNA is TGTGCCAGCAGTTTAACCCCCGGAATAGCGGGAAGGATAGATACGCAGTATTTT. Amino acid sequence: CASSLTPGIAGRIDTQYF.

This chain uses TRBV4-1 with TRBJ1-2; 7 positions match TRBD1. The CDR3 is 17 residues long. The V gene's germline CDR1 is MGHRA and CDR2 YSYEKL. V shed 7 bases, J shed 3 bases, and the junction held 17 bases outside the gene matches. As DNA, the CDR3 is TGCGCCAGCAACTTTCCCTTTAGGGGGCAAAGGGACTATGGCTACACCTTC. It translates to CASNFPFRGQRDYGYTF.

This rearrangement joins TRBV4-1 to TRBJ1-3; D gene unclear. Looked up from germline, CDR1 is MGHRA and CDR2 is YSYEKL. This CDR3 is built from 16 residues. Trimming cost V 0 bases and J 4 bases, with 13 bases left between them. The CDR3 protein is CASSQDYRSGGNTIYF. The DNA of the CDR3 is TGCGCCAGCAGCCAAGACTATCGGTCCGGGGGAAACACCATATATTTT.

A remark on this clone: An end of the junction differs from the germline gene, which may be a read error. The chain is built from TRBV5-1 and TRBJ2-5, with 10 bases identical to TRBD1. The CDR3 covers 15 residues. The germline CDR1 and CDR2 sequences are SGHRS and YFSETQ. CDR3 sequence: CASSPLGQGLEAQYF. CDR3 coding DNA: TGCGCCAGCAGCCCCCTGGGACAGGGGTTAGAGGCCCAGTACTTC.

The rearrangement uses TRBV18 and TRBJ2-1; 11 bases agree with TRBD2. The CDR3 consists of 15 residues. The junction had 0 bases not matched to a gene; V was cut back by 0 bases and J by 5 bases. The germline gives CDR1 KGHSH, CDR2 LQKENI. The CDR3 here is CASSPPGLADNEQFF. Here the CDR3 DNA reads TGTGCCAGCTCACCACCGGGACTAGCGGACAATGAGCAGTTCTTC. The full variable domain, in which reference TRBV18 and TRBJ2-1 provide the parts outside the CDR3, is NAGVMQNPRHLVRRRGQEARLRCSPMKGHSHVYWYRQLPEEGLKFMVYLQKENIIDESGMPKERFSAEFPKEGPSILRIQQVVRGDSAAYFCASSPPGLADNEQFFGPGTRLTVL.

V usage is TRBV10-1 and J usage is TRBJ2-7; maybe TRBD2 (6 bases). Per germline, CDR1 WNHNN and CDR2 SYGVQD (reference sequence). The CDR3 runs 14 residues. V was cut by 4 bases and J by 5 bases, with 15 bases left in between. CDR3 region: CASSAPGAKNEQYF. CDR3 DNA: TGCGCCAGCAGTGCGCCGGGAGCAAAGAACGAGCAGTACTTC.

The chain is built from TRBV15 and TRBJ2-3; D is undetermined. Trimming shortened V by 4 bases and J by 2 bases, and 13 bases separated the two germline ends. The CDR3 totals 15 residues. Germline V gene lookup returns CDR1 LNHNV and CDR2 YYDKDF (reference sequence). CDR3 nucleotides: TGTGCCACCAGCAAACCCAGTCTCCACACAGATACGCAGTATTTT. It is translated as CATSKPSLHTDTQYF.

V is TRBV7-2 and J is TRBJ2-3; 11 positions match TRBD2. Trimming at V came to 4 bases and at J to 7 bases, leaving 7 bases not matched to a gene. Per germline, CDR1 SGHTA and CDR2 FQGNSA. The CDR3 is made up of 15 amino acids. The CDR3 is CASSSSGGPLNTQYF. As DNA, the CDR3 is TGTGCCAGCAGCTCTAGCGGGGGGCCACTGAATACGCAGTATTTT.

The J gene is TRBJ1-6, the V gene TRBV19, with D perhaps TRBD1 (6 bases). Trimming took off 3 bases at V and 10 bases at J, with 19 bases between the two ends. This CDR3 contains 16 residues. Per germline, CDR1 LNHDA and CDR2 SQIVND (reference sequence). Written as DNA, the CDR3 is TGTGCCAGTAGTATCTTATCTACAGGGAACAAATCACCCCTCCACTTT. Translating it yields CASSILSTGNKSPLHF.

The chain carries TRBV6-2 or TRBV6-3 and TRBJ2-1; TRBD2 agrees at 12 bases. The germline V gene encodes CDR1 MNHEY and CDR2 SVGEGT. V gave up 6 bases and J gave up 6 bases; unmatched junction bases: 9. The CDR3 totals 16 residues. CDR3 sequence reads: CASSFPSSGGANEQFF. The CDR3 DNA reads TGTGCCAGCAGCTTCCCATCTAGCGGGGGGGCCAATGAGCAGTTCTTC.

This chain joins TRBV3-1 (or the pseudogene TRBV3-2) and TRBJ2-1; tentatively, D is TRBD1 (6 bases). This CDR3 spans 14 amino acids. V dropped 2 bases and J dropped 10 bases, with 15 bases sitting between them. The germline V gene encodes CDR1 LGHDT and CDR2 YNNKEL (reference sequence). The CDR3 here is CASSQLGTSEEQFF. CDR3 in DNA: TGTGCCAGCAGCCAACTAGGGACATCGGAGGAGCAGTTCTTC.

The genes are TRBV24-1 and TRBJ2-5; 7 nucleotides match TRBD1. The CDR3 contains 15 residues. After removal of 1 base from V and 1 base from J, the junction contained 2 bases not matched to a gene. Germline V gene data show CDR1 as KGHDR and CDR2 as SFDVKD. CDR3 region: CATSDFQGVQETQYF. The CDR3 DNA sequence: TGTGCCACCAGTGATTTTCAGGGGGTCCAAGAGACCCAGTACTTC.

The chain is built from TRBV4-2 and TRBJ2-4; 8 bases are a match to TRBD2. Germline CDR1 reads LGHNA; CDR2 reads YNFKEQ. The CDR3 is 15 residues long. J lost 9 bases, V lost 4 bases, and 11 bases had no gene match. The CDR3 sequence is CASSPRGPGGVIQYF. CDR3 coding DNA: TGTGCCAGCAGCCCCCGAGGACCGGGGGGGGTCATTCAGTACTTC.

The chain joins TRBV27 to TRBJ2-1, with 7 bases lining up with TRBD1. The J segment lost 0 bases and the V segment lost 8 bases, leaving 4 bases of the junction unmatched. The CDR3 length is 14 residues. Germline loops: CDR1 MNHEY, CDR2 SMNVEV (reference sequence). CDR3 residues: CASGQDLSYNEQFF. The CDR3 DNA reads TGTGCCAGCGGACAGGACCTCTCCTACAATGAGCAGTTCTTC.

V and J are TRBV15 and TRBJ2-4; D is uncertain. From germline, CDR1 is LNHNV and CDR2 YYDKDF (reference sequence). This CDR3 is built from 15 residues. Trimming took 0 bases from V and 7 from J, leaving 13 bases between them. CDR3 nucleotides: TGTGCCACCAGCAGAGATTGGCAAGCGCGGAACATTCAGTACTTC. It yields the protein CATSRDWQARNIQYF.

The V and J genes are TRBV11-3 and TRBJ2-2; possible D gene TRBD2, 5 bases. Germline V gene lookup returns CDR1 SGHNT and CDR2 YENEEA. The CDR3 has 13 residues. V dropped 2 bases and J dropped 5 bases, with 6 bases sitting between them. The DNA of the CDR3 is TGTGCCAGCAGCTTAAGGAGGACCGGGGAGCTGTTTTTT. It codes for CASSLRRTGELFF.

The rearrangement joins TRBV19 to TRBJ2-1; 11 positions match TRBD2. Losses at the gene ends were 3 bases for V and 9 bases for J; bases not matched to a gene: 10. Germline V CDR1 and CDR2: LNHDA, SQIVND (reference sequence). The length of the CDR3 is 16 residues. The CDR3 nucleotides read TGTGCCAGTAGTATCTACTTTAGCGGGGGGGCTAGTGAGCAGTTCTTC. Translated: CASSIYFSGGASEQFF.

The chain links TRBV7-9 to TRBJ2-7; no definite D call. The CDR3 is 14 residues long. Per germline, CDR1 SEHNR and CDR2 FQNEAQ (reference sequence). Trimming shortened V by 5 bases and J by 0 bases, and 11 bases separated the two germline ends. The CDR3 region has the DNA TGTGCCAGCAGCACACCTTTTATCTCCTACGAGCAGTACTTC. Amino acids: CASSTPFISYEQYF. Full variable domain (missing parts from reference TRBV7-9 and TRBJ2-7): DTGVSQNPRHKITKRGQNVTFRCDPISEHNRLYWYRQTLGQGPEFLTYFQNEAQLEKSRLLSDRFSAERPKGSFSTLEIQRTEQGDSAMYLCASSTPFISYEQYFGPGTRLTVT.

V is TRBV6-5 and J is TRBJ2-5, with 9 bases fitting TRBD2. V dropped 0 bases and J dropped 5; count of bases not matched to a gene: 4. Germline assignment: CDR1 MNHEY and CDR2 SVGAGI. This CDR3 comprises 15 residues. The CDR3 nucleotides are TGTGCCAGCAGTTACTCGAAAGCGGGAGGCGAGACCCAGTACTTC. Its translation is CASSYSKAGGETQYF.

The chain recombines TRBV6-2 or TRBV6-3 with TRBJ1-2, with D perhaps TRBD1 (6 bases). Germline V CDR1 and CDR2: MNHEY, SVGEGT. The CDR3 is made up of 17 amino acids. The V end lost 5 bases, the J end lost 2 bases, and 21 bases lay between the germline ends. The CDR3 nucleotides are TGTGCCAGCAGTAAAGGACAGATAACTATGGGGAACTATGGCTACACCTTC. Translation gives CASSKGQITMGNYGYTF.